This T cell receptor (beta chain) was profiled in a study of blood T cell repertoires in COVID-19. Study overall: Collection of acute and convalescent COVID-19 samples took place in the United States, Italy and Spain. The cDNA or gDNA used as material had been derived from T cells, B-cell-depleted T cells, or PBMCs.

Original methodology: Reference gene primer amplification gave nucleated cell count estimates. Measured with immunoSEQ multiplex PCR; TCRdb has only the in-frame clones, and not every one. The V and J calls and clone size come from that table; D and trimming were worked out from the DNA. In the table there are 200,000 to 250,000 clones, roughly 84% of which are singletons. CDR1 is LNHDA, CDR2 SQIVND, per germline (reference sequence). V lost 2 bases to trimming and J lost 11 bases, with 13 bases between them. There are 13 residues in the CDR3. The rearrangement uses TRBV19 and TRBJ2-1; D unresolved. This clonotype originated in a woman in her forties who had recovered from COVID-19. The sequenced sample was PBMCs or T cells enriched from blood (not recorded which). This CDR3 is CASSIQAQTQQFF. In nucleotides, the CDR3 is TGTGCCAGTAGTATACAAGCCCAAACCCAGCAGTTCTTC.